The clone carrying this T cell receptor (beta chain) was seen more than once but under ten times. Its antigen is as yet unknown. This sample is drawn from a study of regulatory T cells in long-lasting Graves disease. RNA isolated from PBMCs was used to make the TCR library. The EDTA tubes were filled with around 9.1 milliliters of drawn peripheral blood. The germline V and J ends were trimmed by 1 base and 2 bases, with 12 bases remaining between them. This CDR3 contains 16 residues. Germline values: CDR1 SGHAT, CDR2 FQNNGV. Study observations and caveats: Small sample size may have lowered accuracy.

TCRdb re-called the reads through MiXCR, storing one row per CDR3 protein. The sample shows some 660 distinct CDR3 sequences, around 58% of them seen only once. Sequencing used peripheral blood mononuclear cells (PBMCs), obtained with antithyroid drug treatment, in newly diagnosed or persistent Graves disease (not recorded which). V usage is TRBV11-2 and J usage is TRBJ2-1; D is possibly TRBD2 (5 bases). The sequence derives from a female donor with Graves disease. The CDR3 is CASSLVPGGTYNEQFF. In DNA form, the CDR3 reads TGTGCCAGCAGCTTAGTACCCGGAGGAACCTACAATGAGCAGTTCTTC.